This record looks at one TCR beta chain sequence and its context. Produced via immunoSEQ multiplex PCR; TCRdb's table is partial and in-frame only. The profile shows approximately 270,000 clones, about 91% of them singletons. Participant age was roughly 18 to 100 years, and participants resided in roughly 25 US areas. The data were obtained in a study of blood T cell repertoires in COVID-19. Study background: T cells, B-cell-depleted T cells, or PBMCs supplied cDNA or gDNA.

Germline V gene data show CDR1 as LNHDA and CDR2 as SQIVND (reference sequence). This CDR3 has 15 amino acids. Trimming removed 3 bases from V and 4 bases from J; junction bases left unmatched: 7. Sample: PBMCs or T cells enriched from blood (not recorded which). The sequence was collected from a human donor in a cohort exposed to, infected with or recovered from COVID-19 (not recorded which). The donor label of this sample is uncertain. The rearrangement joins TRBV19 to TRBJ1-1, with 8 positions matching TRBD1. The CDR3 here is CASSIRGQGGTEAFF. CDR3 DNA: TGTGCCAGTAGTATCCGCGGACAGGGAGGCACTGAAGCTTTCTTT.